This T cell receptor beta chain was profiled in a study of blood T cell repertoires in COVID-19. Study-wide context: Researchers got acute and convalescent COVID-19 samples from the United States, Italy and Spain.

This clone was seen once. Authors' analysis steps: Amplifying reference gene primers gave estimates of nucleated cell counts. Libraries were prepared by immunoSEQ multiplex PCR; TCRdb keeps only in-frame clonotypes and omits some of them. V, J and clone size were drawn from that table, and D and trimming were deduced from the DNA. The sample includes 50,000 to 75,000 clones, 91% of them seen just once. V lost 6 bases to trimming and J lost 4 bases; unmatched junction nucleotides: 13. The CDR3 runs to 16 residues. Looked up from germline, CDR1 is MNHEY and CDR2 is SVGEGT. This chain joins TRBV6-2 or TRBV6-3 and TRBJ2-3, with 7 bases matching TRBD2. The sequenced material came from peripheral blood. The TCR was taken from a human donor in a cohort sampled during active COVID-19. CDR3 amino acids: CASSPRGRGTPDTQYF. CDR3 in DNA: TGTGCCAGCAGCCCCCGAGGGCGGGGGACCCCAGATACGCAGTATTTT.